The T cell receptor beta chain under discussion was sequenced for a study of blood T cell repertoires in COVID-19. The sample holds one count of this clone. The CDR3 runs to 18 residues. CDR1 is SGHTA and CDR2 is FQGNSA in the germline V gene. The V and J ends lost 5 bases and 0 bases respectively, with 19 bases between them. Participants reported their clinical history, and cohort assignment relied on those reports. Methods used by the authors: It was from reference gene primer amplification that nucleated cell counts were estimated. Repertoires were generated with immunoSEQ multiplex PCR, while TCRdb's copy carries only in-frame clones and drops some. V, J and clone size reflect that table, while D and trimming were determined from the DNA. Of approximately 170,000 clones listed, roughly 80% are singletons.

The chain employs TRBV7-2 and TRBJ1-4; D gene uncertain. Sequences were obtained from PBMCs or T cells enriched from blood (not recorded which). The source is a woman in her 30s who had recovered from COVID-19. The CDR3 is CASSLRPPNSATNEKLFF. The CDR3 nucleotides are TGTGCCAGCAGCCTCCGCCCCCCTAACAGTGCAACTAATGAAAAACTGTTTTTT. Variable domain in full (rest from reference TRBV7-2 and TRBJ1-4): GAGVSQSPSNKVTEKGKDVELRCDPISGHTALYWYRQSLGQGLEFLIYFQGNSAPDKSGLPSDRFSAERTGGSVSTLTIQRTQQEDSAVYLCASSLRPPNSATNEKLFFGSGTQLSVL.